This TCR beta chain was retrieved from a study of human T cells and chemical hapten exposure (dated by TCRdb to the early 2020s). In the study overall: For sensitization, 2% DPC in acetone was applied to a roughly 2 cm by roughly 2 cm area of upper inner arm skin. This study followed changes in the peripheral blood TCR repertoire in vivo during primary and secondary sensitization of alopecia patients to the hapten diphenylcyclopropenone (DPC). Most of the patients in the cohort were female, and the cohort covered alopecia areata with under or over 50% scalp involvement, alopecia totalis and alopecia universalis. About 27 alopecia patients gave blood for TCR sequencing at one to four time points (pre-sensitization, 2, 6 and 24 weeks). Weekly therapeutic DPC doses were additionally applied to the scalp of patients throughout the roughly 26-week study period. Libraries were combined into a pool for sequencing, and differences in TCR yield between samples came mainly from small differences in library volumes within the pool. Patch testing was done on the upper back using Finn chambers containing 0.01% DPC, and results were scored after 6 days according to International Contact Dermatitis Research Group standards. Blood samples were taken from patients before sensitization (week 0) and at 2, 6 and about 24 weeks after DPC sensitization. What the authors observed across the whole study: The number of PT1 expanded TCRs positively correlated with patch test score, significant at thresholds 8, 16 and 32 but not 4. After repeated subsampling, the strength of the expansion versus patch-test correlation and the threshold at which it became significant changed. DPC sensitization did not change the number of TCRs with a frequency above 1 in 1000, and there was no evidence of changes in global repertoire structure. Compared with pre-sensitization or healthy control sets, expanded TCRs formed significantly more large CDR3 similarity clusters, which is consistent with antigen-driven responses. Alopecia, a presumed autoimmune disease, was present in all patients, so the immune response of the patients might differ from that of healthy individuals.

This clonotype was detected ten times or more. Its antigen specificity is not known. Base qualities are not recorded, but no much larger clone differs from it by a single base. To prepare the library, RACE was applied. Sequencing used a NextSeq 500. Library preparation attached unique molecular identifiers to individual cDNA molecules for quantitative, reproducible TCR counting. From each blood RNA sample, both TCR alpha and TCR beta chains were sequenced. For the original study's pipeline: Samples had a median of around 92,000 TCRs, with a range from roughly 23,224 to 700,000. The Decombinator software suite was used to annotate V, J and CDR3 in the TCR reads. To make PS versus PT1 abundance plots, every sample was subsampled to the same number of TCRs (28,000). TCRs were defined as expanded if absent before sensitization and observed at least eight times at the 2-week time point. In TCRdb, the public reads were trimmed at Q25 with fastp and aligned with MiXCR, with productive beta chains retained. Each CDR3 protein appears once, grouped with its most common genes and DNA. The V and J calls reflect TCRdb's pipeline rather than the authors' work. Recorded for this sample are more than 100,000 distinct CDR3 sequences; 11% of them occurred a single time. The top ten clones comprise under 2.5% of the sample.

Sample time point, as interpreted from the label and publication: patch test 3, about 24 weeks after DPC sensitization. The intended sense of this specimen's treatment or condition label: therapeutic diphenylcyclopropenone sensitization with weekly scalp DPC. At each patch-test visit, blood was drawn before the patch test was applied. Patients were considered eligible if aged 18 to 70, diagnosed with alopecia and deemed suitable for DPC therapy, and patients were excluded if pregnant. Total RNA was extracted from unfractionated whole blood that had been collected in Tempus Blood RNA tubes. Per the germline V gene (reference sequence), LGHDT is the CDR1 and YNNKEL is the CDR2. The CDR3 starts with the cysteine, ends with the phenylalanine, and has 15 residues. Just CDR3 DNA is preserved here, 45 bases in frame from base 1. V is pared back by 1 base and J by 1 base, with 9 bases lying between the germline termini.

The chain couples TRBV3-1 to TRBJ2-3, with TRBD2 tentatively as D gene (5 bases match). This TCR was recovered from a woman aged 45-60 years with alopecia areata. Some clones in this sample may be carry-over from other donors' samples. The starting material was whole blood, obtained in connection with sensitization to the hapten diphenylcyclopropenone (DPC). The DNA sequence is TGTGCCAGCAGCCAAGCTACTAGTGGCACAGATACGCAGTATTTT. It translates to CASSQATSGTDTQYF.